This passage covers 4 T cell receptor beta chains from one sample sequenced in a study of PD-1 and CTLA-4 blockade in melanoma. Assay: immunoSEQ multiplex PCR; the TCRdb copy retains only in-frame clones and omits some. The sample records 20,000 to 25,000 clones, roughly 88% being singletons. The source material was CD8+ T cells from peripheral blood, sampled before anti-PD-1 treatment. All receptors come from a human donor with melanoma.

The chain carries TRBV20-1 and TRBJ1-1, with no clear D. The V gene lost 3 bases and the J gene lost 3 bases, with 5 bases spanning the gap. CDR1 is DFQATT and CDR2 is SNEGSKA in the germline V gene (reference sequence). This CDR3 comprises 11 residues. CDR3 nucleotides: TGCAGTGCTAGCGATTACACTGAAGCTTTCTTT. Translating it yields CSASDYTEAFF.

This clone appeared a single time. The chain recombines TRBV29-1 with TRBJ2-7, with D possibly called TRBD1 or TRBD2 (5 bases each). Germline V CDR1 and CDR2: SQVTM, ANQGSEA. CDR3 length: 16 amino acids. Trimming took 6 bases from V and 0 from J, leaving 21 bases between them. CDR3 sequence reads: CSVTNPGSQSSYEQYF. The CDR3 DNA follows: TGCAGCGTGACTAACCCAGGGTCCCAGAGCTCCTACGAGCAGTACTTC.

This chain links TRBV6-5 with TRBJ1-4; a possible D gene is TRBD1 (5 bases). Germline CDR1 MNHEY, CDR2 SVGAGI. With 8 bases removed from V and 8 bases from J, the gap between germline ends came to 18 bases. The CDR3 length is 14 residues. The CDR3 loop reads CASSLAQGGEKLFF. Here the CDR3 DNA reads TGTGCCAGCTCCCTCGCCCAGGGCGGGGAAAAACTGTTTTTT.

This chain links TRBV27 with TRBJ1-2; D not certain. The V gene lost 6 bases and the J gene lost 4 bases, with 15 bases spanning the gap. This CDR3 spans 14 amino acids. Germline assignment: CDR1 MNHEY and CDR2 SMNVEV (reference sequence). CDR3 nucleotides: TGTGCCAGCAGCCCCATTGGGAGCCCCTATGGCTACACCTTC. This translates into CASSPIGSPYGYTF.